The rows below give T cell receptor beta chains drawn from one sample of a study of a mutant IDH1 vaccine in newly diagnosed glioma. Clones were read by immunoSEQ multiplex PCR, and TCRdb kept only the in-frame ones, dropping some. The table includes around 100,000 clones, around 79% detected once. Sequenced here: PBMCs, sampled from a glioma patient treated with radiotherapy, temozolomide or both. The receptors were sampled from a man aged 40-55 years with glioma. Some clones in this sample may be carry-over from other donors' samples. Each CDR3 is given with its conserved first and last residue. D genes are given only for firm matches. A clone size is listed for some rows: how often the clone was seen (once, few, many), or a class if it is expanded.

-	TRBV6-6	TRBJ1-6	-	CASSYGRSYNSPLHF	TGTGCCAGCAGTTATGGTCGGTCCTATAATTCACCCCTCCACTTT
once	TRBV9	TRBJ2-1	TRBD2	CASSAPRGSLSYNEQFF	TGTGCCAGCAGCGCCCCGCGGGGGTCCTTGTCCTACAATGAGCAGTTCTTC
once	TRBV6-6	TRBJ2-6	-	CASSYQGRSGANVLTF	TGTGCCAGCAGTTACCAGGGACGGTCTGGGGCCAACGTCCTGACTTTC
-	TRBV19	TRBJ1-5	-	CASSPTVRQPQHF	TGTGCCAGTAGTCCGACGGTGAGGCAGCCCCAGCATTTT
-	TRBV9	TRBJ1-1	TRBD1	CASSQGGGQGEAFF	TGTGCCAGCAGCCAGGGGGGGGGTCAGGGTGAAGCTTTCTTT
-	TRBV5-1	TRBJ1-1	-	CASSRTGSNEAFF	TGCGCCAGCAGCCGAACAGGGAGCAATGAAGCTTTCTTT
-	TRBV11-1	TRBJ1-1	-	CASSFRGNTEAFF	TGTGCCAGCAGCTTCAGGGGGAACACTGAAGCTTTCTTT
-	TRBV6-6	TRBJ1-3	TRBD1	CASSPWGQGNGNTIYF	TGTGCCAGCAGTCCGTGGGGACAGGGGAATGGAAACACCATATATTTT
-	TRBV6-5	TRBJ2-1	-	CASSYSSPGYNEQFF	TGTGCCAGCAGTTACTCGTCCCCGGGGTACAATGAGCAGTTCTTC
-	TRBV5-1	TRBJ1-6	-	CASSLRAGTNSPLHF	TGCGCCAGCAGCTTGAGGGCCGGAACTAATTCACCCCTCCACTTT
-	TRBV2	TRBJ2-3	-	CASMGVSDTQYF	TGTGCCAGCATGGGGGTCTCGGATACGCAGTATTTT
-	TRBV5-5	TRBJ2-2	-	CASSSGRPNTGELFF	TGTGCCAGCAGCTCGGGACGGCCGAACACCGGGGAGCTGTTTTTT
-	TRBV19	TRBJ1-1	-	CASGAAGMNTEAFF	TGTGCCAGTGGAGCTGCAGGCATGAACACTGAAGCTTTCTTT
-	TRBV7-9	TRBJ1-2	-	CASSPALTSNYGYTF	TGTGCCAGCAGCCCAGCCTTGACCTCTAACTATGGCTACACCTTC
-	TRBV19	TRBJ2-1	-	CASSISSHGYNEQFF	TGTGCCAGTAGTATTTCGAGCCATGGGTACAATGAGCAGTTCTTC
few	TRBV5-1	TRBJ2-7	-	CASSSGEGGYEQYF	TGCGCCAGCAGCTCCGGGGAGGGGGGTTACGAGCAGTACTTC
-	TRBV14	TRBJ2-3	-	CASSQGDPGRTDTQYF	TGTGCCAGCAGCCAGGGGGATCCCGGCCGGACAGATACGCAGTATTTT
-	TRBV14	TRBJ1-2	TRBD1	CASSRDRGHGYTF	TGTGCCAGCAGCCGGGACAGGGGCCATGGCTACACCTTC
-	TRBV6-5	TRBJ2-7	TRBD1	CASSYAYDREHEQYF	TGTGCCAGCAGTTACGCTTATGACAGGGAACACGAGCAGTACTTC
-	TRBV6-5	TRBJ2-1	TRBD2	CASSPASGGAIEQFF	TGTGCCAGCAGTCCGGCTAGCGGGGGGGCCATTGAGCAGTTCTTC
few	TRBV4-2	TRBJ1-3	-	CASSQELGPSGNTIYF	TGTGCCAGCAGCCAGGAACTAGGACCGTCTGGAAACACCATATATTTT
-	TRBV5-5	TRBJ2-7	TRBD1	CASSRIHRGPTYEQYF	TGTGCCAGCAGCCGGATTCACAGGGGACCCACTTACGAGCAGTACTTC